What follows are 10 T cell receptor beta chains derived from one specimen sequenced in a study of regulatory and conventional T cells in RAG deficiency. Using immunoSEQ multiplex PCR, the repertoire was profiled, and TCRdb retains in-frame clones only, with some absent. The sample consists of tens of thousands of clones, approximately 90% of them appearing once. These data were likewise used in another study, on regulatory T cells. As that report states: The PCR used 52 TRBV and 13 TRBJ primers.

The sequenced sample was CD8+ T cells sorted from blood. The receptors derive from a human donor in good health.

This clone showed up just a few times. The rearrangement links TRBV6-6 to TRBJ1-3; D unclear. Trimming removed 0 bases at V and 0 bases at J, with 9 bases between. Germline V gene data show CDR1 as MNHNY and CDR2 as SVGAGI (reference sequence). This CDR3 is 16 amino acids long. The CDR3 loop reads CASSYSRSDSGNTIYF. The CDR3 DNA sequence: TGTGCCAGCAGTTACTCGAGGTCAGACTCTGGAAACACCATATATTTT.

The gene calls are TRBV7-2 and TRBJ2-3; the D is unclear. Trimming removed 1 base from V and 0 bases from J, with 2 bases in between. Germline V gene lookup returns CDR1 SGHTA and CDR2 FQGNSA. The CDR3 totals 13 residues. CDR3 protein: CASSLVSTDTQYF. The DNA for the CDR3 is TGTGCCAGCAGCTTAGTTAGCACAGATACGCAGTATTTT.

The V and J genes are TRBV29-1 and TRBJ2-7; 9 nucleotides line up with TRBD1. Per the germline V gene, CDR1 is SQVTM and CDR2 is ANQGSEA. The CDR3 loop spans 12 amino acids. The junction had 4 bases not matched to a gene; V was cut back by 7 bases and J by 3 bases. CDR3: CSAGQGNYEQYF. In DNA form, the CDR3 reads TGCAGCGCGGGACAGGGAAACTACGAGCAGTACTTC.

The genes are TRBV5-6 and TRBJ2-1; TRBD2 might be the D (5 bases). The CDR3 is made up of 14 amino acids. V dropped 1 base and J dropped 10 bases, with 15 bases sitting between them. Germline-derived CDR1 and CDR2 are SGHDT and YYEEEE. The CDR3 reads CASSLTAAGSEQFF. The CDR3 DNA sequence: TGTGCCAGCAGCTTGACTGCGGCGGGTAGCGAGCAGTTCTTC.

This clone is a singleton in its sample. V usage is TRBV4-2 and J usage is TRBJ2-2; 11 bases match TRBD2. Looked up from germline, CDR1 is LGHNA and CDR2 is YNFKEQ. The length of the CDR3 is 16 residues. Trimming took 5 bases from V and 0 from J; bases not matched to a gene: 2. The CDR3 DNA reads as TGTGCCAGCAGCACGGGACTAGCGGCGAACACCGGGGAGCTGTTTTTT. It yields the protein CASSTGLAANTGELFF.

This chain uses TRBV18 with TRBJ2-5; D is possibly TRBD2 (5 bases). With 0 bases removed from V and 2 bases from J, the gap between germline ends came to 10 bases. The CDR3 contains 15 residues. Germline CDR1 and CDR2: KGHSH and LQKENI. CDR3 sequence: CASSPPISGQETQYF. The CDR3 region has the DNA TGTGCCAGCTCACCACCGATCTCGGGACAAGAGACCCAGTACTTC.

The CDR3 coding sequence is TGTGCCAGCAGTCACTACACCGGGACGCAATGGGGAATTTCAAACACTGAAGCTTTCTTT. Translated: CASSHYTGTQWGISNTEAFF. The chain carries TRBV27 and TRBJ1-1; D possibly corresponds to TRBD1 (5 bases). The CDR3 consists of 20 residues. V lost 5 bases to trimming and J lost 2 bases, with 30 bases between them. The germline CDR1 and CDR2 sequences are MNHEY and SMNVEV (reference sequence).

The genes are TRBV6-5 and TRBJ2-7; 7 bases line up with TRBD1. There are 12 residues in the CDR3. Trimming at V came to 5 bases and at J to 6 bases, leaving 4 bases not matched to a gene. CDR1 is MNHEY, CDR2 SVGAGI, per germline. The CDR3 spells CASSQGTAEQYF. CDR3 DNA sequence: TGTGCCAGCAGTCAGGGGACAGCCGAGCAGTACTTC.

This clone was picked up one time. This chain links TRBV7-9 with TRBJ1-2; D gene unclear. The CDR3 loop spans 15 amino acids. The germline gives CDR1 SEHNR, CDR2 FQNEAQ (reference sequence). The germline V and J ends were trimmed by 5 bases and 5 bases, with 18 bases remaining between them. The chain's CDR3 is CASSPVPYPGYGYTF. The CDR3 DNA follows: TGTGCCAGCAGCCCTGTACCCTATCCGGGATATGGCTACACCTTC.

The V call is TRBV4-1, the J call TRBJ1-4; no firm D call. The CDR3 runs 14 residues. The ends were cut back, 0 bases at V and 3 bases at J, with 5 bases in the middle. The V gene's germline CDR1 is MGHRA and CDR2 YSYEKL. As DNA, the CDR3 is TGCGCCAGCAGCCAAGATCCGGCTAATGAAAAACTGTTTTTT. Protein product: CASSQDPANEKLFF.